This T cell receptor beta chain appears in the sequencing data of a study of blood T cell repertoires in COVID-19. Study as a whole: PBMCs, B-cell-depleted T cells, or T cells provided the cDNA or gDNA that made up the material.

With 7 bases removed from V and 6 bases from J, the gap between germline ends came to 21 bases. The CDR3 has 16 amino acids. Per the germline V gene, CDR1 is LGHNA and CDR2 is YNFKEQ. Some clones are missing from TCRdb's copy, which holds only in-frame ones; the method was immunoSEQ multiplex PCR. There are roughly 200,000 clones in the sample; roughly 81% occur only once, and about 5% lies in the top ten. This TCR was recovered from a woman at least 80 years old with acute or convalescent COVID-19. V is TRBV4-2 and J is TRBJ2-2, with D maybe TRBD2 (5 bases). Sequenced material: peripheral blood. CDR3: CASNPSEGFGAGELFF. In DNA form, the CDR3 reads TGTGCCAGCAACCCCTCCGAGGGTTTTGGAGCCGGGGAGCTGTTTTTT.